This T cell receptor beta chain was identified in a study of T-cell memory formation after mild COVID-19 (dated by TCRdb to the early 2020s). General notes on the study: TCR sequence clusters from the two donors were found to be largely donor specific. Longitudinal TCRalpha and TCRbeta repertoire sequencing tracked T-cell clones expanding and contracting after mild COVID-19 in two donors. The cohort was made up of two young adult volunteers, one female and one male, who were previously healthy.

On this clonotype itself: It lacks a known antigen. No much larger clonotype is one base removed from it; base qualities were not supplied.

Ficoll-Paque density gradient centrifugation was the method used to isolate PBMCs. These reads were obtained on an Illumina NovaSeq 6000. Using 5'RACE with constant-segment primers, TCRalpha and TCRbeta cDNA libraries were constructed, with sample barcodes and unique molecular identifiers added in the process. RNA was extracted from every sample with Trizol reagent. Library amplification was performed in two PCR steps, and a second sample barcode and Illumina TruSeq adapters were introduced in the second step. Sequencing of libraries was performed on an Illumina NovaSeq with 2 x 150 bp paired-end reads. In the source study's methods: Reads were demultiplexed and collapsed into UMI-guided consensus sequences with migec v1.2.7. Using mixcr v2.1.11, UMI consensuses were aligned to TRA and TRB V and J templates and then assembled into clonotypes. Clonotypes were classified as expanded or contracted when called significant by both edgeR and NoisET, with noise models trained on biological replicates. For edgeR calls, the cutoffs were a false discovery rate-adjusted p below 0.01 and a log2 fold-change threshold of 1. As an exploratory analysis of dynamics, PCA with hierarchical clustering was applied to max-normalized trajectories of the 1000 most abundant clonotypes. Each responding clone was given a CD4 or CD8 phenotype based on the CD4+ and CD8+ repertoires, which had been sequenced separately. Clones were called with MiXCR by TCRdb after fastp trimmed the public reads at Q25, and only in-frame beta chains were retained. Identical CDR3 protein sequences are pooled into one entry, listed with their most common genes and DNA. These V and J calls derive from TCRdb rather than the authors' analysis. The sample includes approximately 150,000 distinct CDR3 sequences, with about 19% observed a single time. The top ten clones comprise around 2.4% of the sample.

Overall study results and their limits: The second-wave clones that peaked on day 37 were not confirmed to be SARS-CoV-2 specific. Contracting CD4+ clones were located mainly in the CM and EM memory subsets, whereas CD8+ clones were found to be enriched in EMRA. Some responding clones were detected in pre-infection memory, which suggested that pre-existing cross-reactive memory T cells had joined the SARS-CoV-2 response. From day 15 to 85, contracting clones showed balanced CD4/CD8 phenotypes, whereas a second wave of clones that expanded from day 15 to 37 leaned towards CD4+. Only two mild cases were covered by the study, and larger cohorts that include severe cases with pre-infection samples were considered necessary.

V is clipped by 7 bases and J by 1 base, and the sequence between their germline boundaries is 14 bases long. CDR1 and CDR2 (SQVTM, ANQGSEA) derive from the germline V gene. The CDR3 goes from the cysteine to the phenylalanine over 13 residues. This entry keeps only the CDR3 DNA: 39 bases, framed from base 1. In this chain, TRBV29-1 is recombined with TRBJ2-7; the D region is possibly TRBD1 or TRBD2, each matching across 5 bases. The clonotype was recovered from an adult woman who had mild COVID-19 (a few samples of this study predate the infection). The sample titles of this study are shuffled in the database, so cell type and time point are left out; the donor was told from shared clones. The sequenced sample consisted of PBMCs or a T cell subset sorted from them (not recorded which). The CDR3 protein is CSAQRGTSYEQYF. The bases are TGCAGCGCCCAACGGGGCACATCCTACGAGCAGTACTTC.